This T cell receptor (beta chain) was sequenced during a study of blood T cell repertoires in COVID-19. Whole-study context: Samples representing acute and convalescent COVID-19 were sourced from the United States, Italy and Spain. PBMCs, B-cell-depleted T cells, or T cells were the source of the cDNA or gDNA that made up the material.

The CDR3 length is 12 residues. Germline V gene sequence: CDR1 SQVTM, CDR2 ANQGSEA. Losses at the gene ends were 6 bases for V and 8 bases for J; bases not matched to a gene: 9. In the original workflow: Estimates of nucleated cell counts were drawn from the amplification of reference gene primers. The assay was immunoSEQ multiplex PCR, and TCRdb's table has in-frame clones only and misses some. V, J and clone size are those of that table, while D and trimming were read from the DNA. The repertoire holds 160,000 or so clones, with nearly 80% as singletons. This clone was detected only a few times. Material: peripheral blood. The origin of this receptor is a woman at least 80 years old with acute or convalescent COVID-19. This chain links TRBV29-1 with TRBJ1-2, with 7 bases that match TRBD1. CDR3 residues: CSVRTGPDGYTF. As DNA, the CDR3 is TGCAGCGTCCGGACAGGCCCTGACGGCTACACCTTC.